This TCR beta chain appears in the sequencing data of a study of blood T cell repertoires in COVID-19. For the study at large: The cDNA or gDNA used as material had been derived from T cells, B-cell-depleted T cells, or PBMCs.

The authors' processing: How many nucleated cells were present was estimated from reference gene primer amplification. The table came from immunoSEQ multiplex PCR; TCRdb's copy has only in-frame clones and leaves some out. V and J calls and clone size are those listed in that table; D and trimming were worked out from the DNA. This repertoire shows 100,000 to 150,000 clones, around 85% found once; its top ten account for about a sixth. Germline V gene lookup returns CDR1 SGHRS and CDR2 YFSETQ. The CDR3 contains 16 residues. V shed 4 bases and J 1 base; nucleotides not matched to a gene: 9. This receptor was taken from a woman older than 75 with acute or convalescent COVID-19. The J gene is TRBJ2-5, the V gene TRBV5-1; 8 nucleotides line up with TRBD1. The source material was peripheral blood. The CDR3 nucleotides are TGCGCCAGCAGCCTTTACAACAGGGGGTTCCAAGAGACCCAGTACTTC. Translating gives CASSLYNRGFQETQYF.